Presented here are 14 T cell receptor beta chains from one specimen sequenced in a study of cytomegalovirus exposure and HLA in healthy donors. The study ran its PCR with 60 Vbeta and 13 Jbeta primers. Here immunoSEQ multiplex PCR was the method, and the copy in TCRdb shows in-frame clones only, minus some. The sample has 110,000 or so clones; 75% to 90% are singletons. The sequencing sample was made of PBMCs. The receptors were sampled from a young man in good health and CMV-seropositive.

This chain joins TRBV30 and TRBJ2-6, with a possible D match to TRBD1 (5 bases). This CDR3 has 13 residues. V was cut by 3 bases and J by 8 bases, with 11 bases left in between. Germline V CDR1 and CDR2: GTSNPN, SVGIG (reference sequence). CDR3 nucleotides: TGTGCCTGGAGCCGTACAGGCCCCAACGTCCTGACTTTC. Translated: CAWSRTGPNVLTF.

This clone occurred a few times. CDR3 sequence (DNA): TGTGCCAGCAGCCTCTATACTGAAGCTTTCTTT. The encoded protein is CASSLYTEAFF. The chain carries TRBV5-6 and TRBJ1-1; D is unclear. The V end was cut by 4 bases, the J end by 5 bases, with 6 bases between. Germline-derived CDR1 and CDR2 are SGHDT and YYEEEE. The CDR3 covers 11 residues.

V usage is TRBV30 and J usage is TRBJ1-4, with 7 bases that match TRBD1. Germline-derived CDR1 and CDR2 are GTSNPN and SVGIG (reference sequence). The CDR3 spans 15 residues. V was clipped by 3 bases and J by 3 bases; unmatched bases: 7. The CDR3 DNA reads as TGTGCCTGGAGCCGCCGACAGGGACCTAATGAAAAACTGTTTTTT. Translation: CAWSRRQGPNEKLFF.

This clone is a singleton in its sample. The chain carries TRBV2 and TRBJ1-3, with D perhaps TRBD1 (5 bases). Germline V gene lookup returns CDR1 SNHLY and CDR2 FYNNEI. V shed 5 bases and J shed 0 bases, with 8 bases lying between them. The CDR3 spans 14 residues. CDR3 DNA sequence: TGTGCCAGCAGTCTAGACAGCTCTGGAAACACCATATATTTT. This codes for CASSLDSSGNTIYF. The whole variable domain, remainder taken from reference TRBV2 and TRBJ1-3, is EPEVTQTPSHQVTQMGQEVILRCVPISNHLYFYWYRQILGQKVEFLVSFYNNEISEKSEIFDDQFSVERPDGSNFTLKIRSTKLEDSAMYFCASSLDSSGNTIYFGEGSWLTVV.

The chain combines TRBV4-1 with TRBJ1-4; D remains ambiguous. Germline CDR1 MGHRA, CDR2 YSYEKL. The CDR3 totals 15 residues. Trimming left V 3 bases short and J 0 bases short, with 8 bases between. The CDR3 sequence is CASSQTLATNEKLFF. The CDR3, as DNA: TGCGCCAGCAGCCAGACACTTGCAACTAATGAAAAACTGTTTTTT.

The CDR3 DNA is TGCAGCGCCACCGTCAACTCCCGGGGCGAGCAGTACTTC. This codes for CSATVNSRGEQYF. The chain carries TRBV29-1 and TRBJ2-7; a weak D match, TRBD2 (5 bases). Trimming removed 7 bases from V and 6 bases from J, with 19 bases in between. CDR3 size: 13 residues. Germline-derived CDR1 and CDR2 are SQVTM and ANQGSEA.

This chain joins TRBV7-8 and TRBJ2-2; no definite D call. The length of the CDR3 is 14 residues. V lost 3 bases and J lost 0, with 5 bases in between. Germline values: CDR1 SGHVS, CDR2 FQNEAQ. The CDR3 region has the DNA TGTGCCAGCAGCTTCTCGGCGAACACCGGGGAGCTGTTTTTT. Protein: CASSFSANTGELFF.

The rearrangement uses TRBV7-2 and TRBJ1-2; D possibly corresponds to TRBD1 (5 bases). This CDR3 has 14 residues. Germline-derived CDR1 and CDR2 are SGHTA and FQGNSA. V was clipped by 1 base and J by 7 bases, with 13 bases between them. The CDR3 protein is CASSLGQGMGGYTF. DNA for the CDR3: TGTGCCAGCAGCTTAGGGCAGGGTATGGGTGGCTACACCTTC. The full variable domain, completed using reference TRBV7-2 and TRBJ1-2, is GAGVSQSPSNKVTEKGKDVELRCDPISGHTALYWYRQSLGQGLEFLIYFQGNSAPDKSGLPSDRFSAERTGGSVSTLTIQRTQQEDSAVYLCASSLGQGMGGYTFGSGTRLTVV.

This chain's CDR3 is CASSRVRVNTEAFF. The CDR3 nucleotides are TGTGCCAGTAGTCGGGTCAGGGTGAACACTGAAGCTTTCTTT. This chain connects TRBV19 to TRBJ1-1; D possibly corresponds to TRBD1 (5 bases). CDR1 and CDR2 (germline): LNHDA, SQIVND (reference sequence). CDR3 length equals 14 residues. The germline V and J ends were trimmed by 5 bases and 0 bases, with 10 bases remaining between them.

The chain carries TRBV28 and TRBJ2-7; D gene ambiguous. V was clipped by 5 bases and J by 2 bases, with 16 bases between them. This CDR3 has 15 amino acids. The germline CDR1 and CDR2 sequences are MDHEN and SYDVKM. The CDR3 reads CASSLRQSLTYEQYF. Here the CDR3 DNA reads TGTGCCAGCAGTCTCAGACAATCCCTAACCTACGAGCAGTACTTC.

V and J are TRBV6-1 and TRBJ2-5, with TRBD1 matching over 10 bases. The junction had 2 bases not matched to a gene; V was cut back by 4 bases and J by 0 bases. Per germline, CDR1 MNHNS and CDR2 SASEGT. This CDR3 is 15 amino acids long. The CDR3 bases are TGTGCCAGCAGTGCCGGGACAGGGGACCAAGAGACCCAGTACTTC. This sequence encodes CASSAGTGDQETQYF.

The chain carries TRBV5-1 and TRBJ2-2; no firm D call. The CDR3 is made up of 14 amino acids. With 2 bases removed from V and 3 bases from J, the gap between germline ends came to 8 bases. Germline CDR1 SGHRS, CDR2 YFSETQ. The chain's CDR3 is CASSFLTDTGELFF. DNA of the CDR3: TGCGCCAGCAGCTTCCTGACTGACACCGGGGAGCTGTTTTTT. Drawing the rest from reference TRBV5-1 and TRBJ2-2, the complete variable domain is KAGVTQTPRYLIKTRGQQVTLSCSPISGHRSVSWYQQTPGQGLQFLFEYFSETQRNKGNFPGRFSGRQFSNSRSEMNVSTLELGDSALYLCASSFLTDTGELFFGEGSRLTVL.

In this sample, this clone turned up a few times. This chain joins TRBV5-4 and TRBJ2-5; perhaps TRBD2 as D (5 bases). CDR1 SGHNT and CDR2 YYREEE come from the germline V gene (reference sequence). The CDR3 covers 13 residues. V was clipped by 4 bases and J by 2 bases, with 9 bases between them. This chain's CDR3 is CASSPSGQETQYF. CDR3 DNA sequence: TGTGCCAGCAGCCCCTCGGGGCAAGAGACCCAGTACTTC.

The CDR3, as DNA: TGTGCCAGCAGGCAAGGGCAGGGGTCTGAAAAACTGTTTTTT. Its protein is CASRQGQGSEKLFF. The chain links TRBV6-1 to TRBJ1-4; D may be TRBD1 (6 bases). Trimming removed 6 bases at V and 7 bases at J, with 15 bases between. The CDR3 totals 14 residues. CDR1 MNHNS and CDR2 SASEGT come from the germline V gene.